This T cell receptor beta chain was captured by sequencing in a study of blood T cell repertoires in COVID-19 (dated by TCRdb to 2020 to 2022). Notes on the research overall: The collaborator samples originated in the United States, Italy and Spain and spanned the acute and convalescent phases of COVID-19. Samples came from the ongoing ImmuneRACE study (first 160 participants) plus 1,254 subjects from 6 global collaborators. The dataset comprised deeply sampled blood TCRbeta repertoires from subjects exposed to, actively infected with, or recovered from COVID-19. Where available, HLA class I and class II types were taken from metadata supplied by the sample provider and were not determined by assay-based typing. A freely available public database, intended as a resource for researchers studying the immune response to SARS-CoV-2, is where the repertoires were released. The material from the prospective study consisted of cDNA or gDNA derived from T cells, B-cell-depleted T cells, or PBMCs. Nearly every sample came with metadata listing a de-identified subject ID, COVID-19 status, age in years and sex.

The CDR1 and CDR2 encoded by the germline V gene are SGHVS and FQNEAQ. The CDR3 starts with the cysteine, ends with the phenylalanine, and has 11 residues. Of the read, only the CDR3 DNA is kept; its 33 bases are in frame from base 1. Turning to this clone: The antigen this receptor binds is unknown. There are no base qualities to consult, and no much larger clone falls within one base.

Collaborating institutions collected whole blood in K2EDTA tubes following their own protocols. For TCRbeta analysis, collaborators shipped samples in one of three forms: frozen whole blood, isolated PBMCs, or DNA extracted from either of those sample types. Summary of the overall study and its limitations: How much clinical and demographic metadata was included differed by source and by participant, and the metadata was provided uncurated.

TCRbeta CDR3 regions were amplified from genomic DNA using the immunoSEQ Assay, a bias-controlled multiplex PCR. Per the source publication's procedure: The number of nucleated cells in each sample was estimated by amplification of reference gene primers within the assay. To quantify the absolute abundance of each unique TCRbeta CDR3 rearrangement, sequence reads were collapsed and filtered. For each sample, productive Simpson clonality was calculated as the square root of Simpson's diversity index across productive rearrangements. TCRdb re-hosts the immuneACCESS table, in-frame sequences only. Its copies lack some clones; in the studies checked, an unresolved V gene accounts for under half of them, and the cause for the rest is not known. Clone size and the V and J calls come from that table; the DNA yielded D and trimming. The sample includes under 300,000 clones, with approximately 82% observed a single time. The ten largest clonotypes hold around 3.4% of the sample.

The chain joins TRBV7-8 to TRBJ2-2; TRBD2 is possibly the D segment (6 matching bases). The source is a woman between 18 and 29 years old with acute or convalescent COVID-19. Sequencing was performed on peripheral blood. In nucleotide form, the sequence is TGTGCGGGCCGGGAGCCCGGGGAGCTGTTTTTT. Translation gives CAGREPGELFF.